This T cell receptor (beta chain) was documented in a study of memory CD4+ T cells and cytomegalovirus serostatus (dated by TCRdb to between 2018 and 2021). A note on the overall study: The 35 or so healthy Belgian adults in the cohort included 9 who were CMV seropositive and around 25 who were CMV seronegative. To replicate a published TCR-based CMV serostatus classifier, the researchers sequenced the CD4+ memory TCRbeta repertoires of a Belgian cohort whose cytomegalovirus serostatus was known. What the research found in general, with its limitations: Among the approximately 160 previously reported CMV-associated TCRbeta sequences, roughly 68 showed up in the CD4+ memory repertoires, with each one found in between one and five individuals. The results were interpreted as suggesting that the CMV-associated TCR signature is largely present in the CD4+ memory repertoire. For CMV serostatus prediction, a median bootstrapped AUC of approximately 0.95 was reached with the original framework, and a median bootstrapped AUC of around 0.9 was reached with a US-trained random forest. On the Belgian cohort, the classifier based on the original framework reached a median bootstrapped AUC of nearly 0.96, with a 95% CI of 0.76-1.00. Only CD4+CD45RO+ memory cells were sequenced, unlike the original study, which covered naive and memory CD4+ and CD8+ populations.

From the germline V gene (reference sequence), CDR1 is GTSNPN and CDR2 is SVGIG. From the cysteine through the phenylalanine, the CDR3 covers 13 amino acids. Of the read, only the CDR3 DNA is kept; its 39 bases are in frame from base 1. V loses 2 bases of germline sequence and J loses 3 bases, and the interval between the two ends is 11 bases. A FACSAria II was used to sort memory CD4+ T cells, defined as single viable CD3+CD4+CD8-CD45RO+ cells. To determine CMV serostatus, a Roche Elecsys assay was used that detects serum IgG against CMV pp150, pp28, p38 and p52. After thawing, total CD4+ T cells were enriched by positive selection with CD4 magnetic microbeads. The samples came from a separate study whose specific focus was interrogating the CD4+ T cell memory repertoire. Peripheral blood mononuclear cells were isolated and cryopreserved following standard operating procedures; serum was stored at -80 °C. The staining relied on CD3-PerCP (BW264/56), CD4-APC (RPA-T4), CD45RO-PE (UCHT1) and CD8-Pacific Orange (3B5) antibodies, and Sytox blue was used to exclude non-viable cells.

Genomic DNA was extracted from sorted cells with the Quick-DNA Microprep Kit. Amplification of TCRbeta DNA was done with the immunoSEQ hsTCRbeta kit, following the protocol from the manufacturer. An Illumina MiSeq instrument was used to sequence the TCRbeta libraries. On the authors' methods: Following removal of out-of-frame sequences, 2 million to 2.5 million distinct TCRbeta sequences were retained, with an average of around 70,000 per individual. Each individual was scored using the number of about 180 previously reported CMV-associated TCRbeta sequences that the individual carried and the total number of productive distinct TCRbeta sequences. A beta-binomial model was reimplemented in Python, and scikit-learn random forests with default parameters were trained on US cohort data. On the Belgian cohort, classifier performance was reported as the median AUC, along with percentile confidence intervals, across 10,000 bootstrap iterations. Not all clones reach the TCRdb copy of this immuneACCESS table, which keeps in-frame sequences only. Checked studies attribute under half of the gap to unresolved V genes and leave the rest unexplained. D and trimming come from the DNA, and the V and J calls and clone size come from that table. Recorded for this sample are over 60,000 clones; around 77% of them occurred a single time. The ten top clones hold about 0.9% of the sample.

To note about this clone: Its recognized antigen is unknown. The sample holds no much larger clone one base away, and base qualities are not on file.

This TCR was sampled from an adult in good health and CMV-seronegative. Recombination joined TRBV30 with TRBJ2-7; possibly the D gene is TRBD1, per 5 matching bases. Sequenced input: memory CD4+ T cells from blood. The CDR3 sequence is CAWSTGQNYEQYF. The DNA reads TGTGCCTGGAGTACCGGACAAAACTACGAGCAGTACTTC.